This T cell receptor (beta chain) originates from a study of CD8+CD57+ T cells in acquired aplastic anemia. Profiles of TCR beta VDJ and CDR3 were generated from a genomic DNA template. MiXCR was run by TCRdb on the reads, yielding one entry per CDR3 protein. The table shows more than 250,000 distinct CDR3 sequences, with around 82% occurring only once. With respect to this clonotype: The antigen remains unidentified. Germline and junction disagree at one end, which may indicate a read error.

For sequencing, patients were chosen who had shown expansion of CD8+CD57+ cells by flow cytometry. Untreated patients provided the blood samples, with no therapy given before sampling. The V gene's germline CDR1 is LNHNV and CDR2 YYDKDF (reference sequence). The CDR3 totals 14 residues. Overall study results and limits: Overlap between patients and controls comprised twenty-nine CD8+ CDR3 sequences. CD8+ Simpson's diversity in patients was not significantly different from that in controls.

The receptor was derived from a human donor with aplastic anemia. Sample: sorted CD4+, CD8+, or CD8+CD57+ T cells (not recorded which) from PBMCs. J is TRBJ2-3 and V is TRBV15; D perhaps matches TRBD1 (5 bases). This chain's CDR3 is CATSIGADQETQYF. The CDR3 DNA is TGTGCCACCAGCATAGGGGCAGACCAAGAGACCCAGTACTTT.